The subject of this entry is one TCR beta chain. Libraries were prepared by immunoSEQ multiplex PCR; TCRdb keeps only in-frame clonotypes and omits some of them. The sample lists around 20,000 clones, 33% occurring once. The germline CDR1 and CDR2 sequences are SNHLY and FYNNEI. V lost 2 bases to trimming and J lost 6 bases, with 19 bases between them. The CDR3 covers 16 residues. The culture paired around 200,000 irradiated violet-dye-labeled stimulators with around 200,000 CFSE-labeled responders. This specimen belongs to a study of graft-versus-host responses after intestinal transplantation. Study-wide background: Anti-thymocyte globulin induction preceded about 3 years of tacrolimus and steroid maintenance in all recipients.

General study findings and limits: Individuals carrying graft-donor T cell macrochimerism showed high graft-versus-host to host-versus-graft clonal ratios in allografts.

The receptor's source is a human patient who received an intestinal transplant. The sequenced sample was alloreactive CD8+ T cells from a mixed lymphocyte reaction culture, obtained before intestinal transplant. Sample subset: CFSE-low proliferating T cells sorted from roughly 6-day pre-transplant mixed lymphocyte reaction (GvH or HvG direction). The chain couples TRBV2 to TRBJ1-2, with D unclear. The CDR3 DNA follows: TGTGCCAGCAGTGAAATCGTAGAGTGGTGGGAGGATGGCTACACCTTC. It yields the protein CASSEIVEWWEDGYTF.